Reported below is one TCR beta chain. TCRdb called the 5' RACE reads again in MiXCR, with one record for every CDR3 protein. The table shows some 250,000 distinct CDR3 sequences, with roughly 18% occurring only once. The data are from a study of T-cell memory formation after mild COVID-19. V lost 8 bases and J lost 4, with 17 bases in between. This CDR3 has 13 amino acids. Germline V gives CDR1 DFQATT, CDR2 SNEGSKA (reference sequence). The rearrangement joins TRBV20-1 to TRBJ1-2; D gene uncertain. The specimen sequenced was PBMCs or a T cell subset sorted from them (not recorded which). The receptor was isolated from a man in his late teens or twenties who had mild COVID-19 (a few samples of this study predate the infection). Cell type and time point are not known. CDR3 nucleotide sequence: TGCAGTCCTATAGGCGTCTATAGCTATGGCTACACCTTC. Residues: CSPIGVYSYGYTF.